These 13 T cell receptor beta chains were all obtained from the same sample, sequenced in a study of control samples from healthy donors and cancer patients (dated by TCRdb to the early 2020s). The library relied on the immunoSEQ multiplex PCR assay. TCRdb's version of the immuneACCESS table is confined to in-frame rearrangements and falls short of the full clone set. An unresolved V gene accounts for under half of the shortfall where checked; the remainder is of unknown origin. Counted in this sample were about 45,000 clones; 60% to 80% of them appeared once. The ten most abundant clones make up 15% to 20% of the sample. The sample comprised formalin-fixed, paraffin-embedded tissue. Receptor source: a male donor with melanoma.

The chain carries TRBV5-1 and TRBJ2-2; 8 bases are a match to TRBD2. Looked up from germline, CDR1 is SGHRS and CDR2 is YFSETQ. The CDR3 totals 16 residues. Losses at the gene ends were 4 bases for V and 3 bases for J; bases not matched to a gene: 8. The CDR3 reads CASSRTAGDDTGELFF. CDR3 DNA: TGCGCCAGCAGCCGGACAGCGGGAGACGACACCGGGGAGCTGTTTTTT.

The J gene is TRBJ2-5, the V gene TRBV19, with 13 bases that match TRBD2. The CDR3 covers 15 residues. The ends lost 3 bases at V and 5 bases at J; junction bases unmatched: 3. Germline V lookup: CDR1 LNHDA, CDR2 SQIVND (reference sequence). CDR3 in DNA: TGTGCCAGTAGTATCGGGACTAGCGGGACCGAGACCCAGTACTTC. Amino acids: CASSIGTSGTETQYF.

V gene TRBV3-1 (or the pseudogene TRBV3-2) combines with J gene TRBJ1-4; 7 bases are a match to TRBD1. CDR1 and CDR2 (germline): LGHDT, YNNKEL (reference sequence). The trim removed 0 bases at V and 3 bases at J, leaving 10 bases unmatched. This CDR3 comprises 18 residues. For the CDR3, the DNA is TGTGCCAGCAGCCAAGATCGGCCAGGGGGAAAGGCTAATGAAAAACTGTTTTTT. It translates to CASSQDRPGGKANEKLFF.

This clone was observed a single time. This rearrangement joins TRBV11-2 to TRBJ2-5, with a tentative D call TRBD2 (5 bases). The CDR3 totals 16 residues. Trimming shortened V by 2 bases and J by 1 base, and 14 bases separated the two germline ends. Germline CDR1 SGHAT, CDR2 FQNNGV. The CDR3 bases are TGTGCCAGCAGCTTAATGATCCGGGAACGCCAAGAGACCCAGTACTTC. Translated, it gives CASSLMIRERQETQYF.

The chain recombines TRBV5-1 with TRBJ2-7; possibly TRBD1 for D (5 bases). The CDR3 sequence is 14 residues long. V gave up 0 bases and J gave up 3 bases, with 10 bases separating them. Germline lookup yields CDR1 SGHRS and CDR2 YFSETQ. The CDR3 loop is CASSLARGIYEQYF. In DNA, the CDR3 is TGCGCCAGCAGCTTGGCAAGGGGTATCTACGAGCAGTACTTC. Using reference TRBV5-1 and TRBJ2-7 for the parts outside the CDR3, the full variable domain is KAGVTQTPRYLIKTRGQQVTLSCSPISGHRSVSWYQQTPGQGLQFLFEYFSETQRNKGNFPGRFSGRQFSNSRSEMNVSTLELGDSALYLCASSLARGIYEQYFGPGTRLTVT.

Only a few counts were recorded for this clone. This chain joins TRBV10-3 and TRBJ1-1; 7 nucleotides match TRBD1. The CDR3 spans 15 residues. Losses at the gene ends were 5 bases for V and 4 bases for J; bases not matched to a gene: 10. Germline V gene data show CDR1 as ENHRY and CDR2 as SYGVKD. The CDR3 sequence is CAISPGQTLSTEAFF. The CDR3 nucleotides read TGTGCCATCAGTCCGGGACAGACCTTGAGCACTGAAGCTTTCTTT.

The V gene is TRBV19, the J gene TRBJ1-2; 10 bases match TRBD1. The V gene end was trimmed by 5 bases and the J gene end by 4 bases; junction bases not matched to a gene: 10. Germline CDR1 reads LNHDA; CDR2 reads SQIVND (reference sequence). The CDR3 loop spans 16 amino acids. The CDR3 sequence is CASSSLDRGLGYGYTF. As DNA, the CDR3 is TGTGCCAGTAGTTCCCTCGACAGGGGGCTAGGCTATGGCTACACCTTC.

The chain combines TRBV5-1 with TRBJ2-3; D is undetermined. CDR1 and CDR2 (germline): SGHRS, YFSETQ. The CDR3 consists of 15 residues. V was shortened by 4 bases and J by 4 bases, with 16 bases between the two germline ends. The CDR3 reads CASSIEGPPADTQYF. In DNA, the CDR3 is TGCGCCAGCAGCATCGAAGGGCCCCCGGCAGATACGCAGTATTTT.

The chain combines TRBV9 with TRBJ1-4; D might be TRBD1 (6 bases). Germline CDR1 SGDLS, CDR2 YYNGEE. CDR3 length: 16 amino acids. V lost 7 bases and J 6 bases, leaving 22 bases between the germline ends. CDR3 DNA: TGTGCCAGCGCCGGGGGGCCCTCGGAAGGTGATGAAAAACTGTTTTTT. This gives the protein CASAGGPSEGDEKLFF.

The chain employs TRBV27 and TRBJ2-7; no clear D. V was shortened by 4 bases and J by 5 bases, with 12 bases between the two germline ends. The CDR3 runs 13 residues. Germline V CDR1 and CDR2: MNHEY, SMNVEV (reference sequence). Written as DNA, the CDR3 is TGTGCCAGCAGTTCCACCCAGTCTCACGAGCAGTACTTC. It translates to CASSSTQSHEQYF.

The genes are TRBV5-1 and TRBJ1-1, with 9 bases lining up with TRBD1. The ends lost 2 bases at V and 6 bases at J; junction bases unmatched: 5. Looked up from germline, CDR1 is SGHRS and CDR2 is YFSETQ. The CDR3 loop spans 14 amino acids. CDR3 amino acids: CASSLTGGEAEAFF. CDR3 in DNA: TGCGCCAGCAGCTTAACAGGGGGCGAAGCTGAAGCTTTCTTT. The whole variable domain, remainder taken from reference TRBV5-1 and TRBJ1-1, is KAGVTQTPRYLIKTRGQQVTLSCSPISGHRSVSWYQQTPGQGLQFLFEYFSETQRNKGNFPGRFSGRQFSNSRSEMNVSTLELGDSALYLCASSLTGGEAEAFFGQGTRLTVV.

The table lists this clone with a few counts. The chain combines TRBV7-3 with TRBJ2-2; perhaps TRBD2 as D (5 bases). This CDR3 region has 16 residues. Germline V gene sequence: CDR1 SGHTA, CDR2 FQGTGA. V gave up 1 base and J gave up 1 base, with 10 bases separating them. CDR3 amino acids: CASSLIREKNTGELFF. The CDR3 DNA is TGTGCCAGCAGCTTAATAAGGGAGAAGAACACCGGGGAGCTGTTTTTT.

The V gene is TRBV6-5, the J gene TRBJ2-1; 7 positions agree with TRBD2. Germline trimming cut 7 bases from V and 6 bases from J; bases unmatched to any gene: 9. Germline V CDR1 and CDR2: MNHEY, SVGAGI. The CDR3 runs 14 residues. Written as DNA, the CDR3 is TGTGCCAGCACCGACGGACTAGTTCGCAATGAGCAGTTCTTC. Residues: CASTDGLVRNEQFF.